The T cell receptor beta chain described here comes from a study of beta chain features in type 1 diabetes. Study background: Patients were similar to healthy donors in age and gender (as well as in cell yields). Study-wide points: Insertions were fewer and deletions more numerous at VDJ junctions in type 1 diabetes patients.

The CDR3 contains 13 residues. CDR1 and CDR2 (germline): SQVTM, ANQGSEA. Trimming took 3 bases from V and 16 from J, leaving 21 bases between them. Blood was collected once per donor into heparin, averaging roughly 0.12 L. A CD45RO/CCR7/CD25/CD127/CD95/CD27 panel sorted naive, central memory, regulatory and stem cell-like memory CD4+ cells. Reverse transcribing all isolated RNA meant expressed TCRB transcripts were sequenced. The protocol was immunoSEQ multiplex PCR, while the TCRdb copy is restricted to in-frame clones and leaves out a portion. The table lists around 300,000 clones, roughly 15% of them singletons. This clone has only a few counts. What it recognizes is unknown.

The chain couples TRBV29-1 to TRBJ1-4; D is undetermined. The sequenced material came from central memory CD4+ T cells from blood. The receptor comes from a man aged 30 to 45 in good health. CDR3 DNA sequence: TGCAGCGTTGAGGTATTGGCTGCAGGTGCCCCGTTTTTT. Translating gives CSVEVLAAGAPFF.